The 21 T cell receptor beta chains presented below share a single source sample, sequenced in a study of OX40 agonist ivuxolimab in advanced cancers. Profiling relied on immunoSEQ multiplex PCR, and the TCRdb table lists in-frame clones only, not all of them. The sample carries tens of thousands of clones, approximately 89% recorded once. The starting material was CD4+ or CD8+ T cells sorted from blood, obtained in a trial of the OX40 agonist ivuxolimab. The receptor set was obtained from an adult with an advanced solid tumor such as melanoma, head and neck, liver or kidney cancer.

This rearrangement joins TRBV28 to TRBJ2-2; 9 positions match TRBD2. Germline V lookup: CDR1 MDHEN, CDR2 SYDVKM. This CDR3 has 14 residues. Trimming took 3 bases from V and 6 from J; bases not matched to a gene: 2. The CDR3 sequence is CASSLREGPGELFF. CDR3 nucleotides: TGTGCCAGCAGTTTGCGGGAGGGCCCCGGGGAGCTGTTTTTT.

The V call is TRBV16, the J call TRBJ2-7, with a tentative D call TRBD1 (6 bases). There are 15 residues in the CDR3. Trimming took off 0 bases at V and 2 bases at J, with 11 bases between the two ends. Germline-derived CDR1 and CDR2 are KGHSY and FQNENV. CDR3 DNA sequence: TGTGCCAGCAGCCAATCGGGGGACACGACCTACGAGCAGTACTTC. It is translated as CASSQSGDTTYEQYF. Filled out from reference TRBV16 and TRBJ2-7, the complete variable domain reads GEEVAQTPKHLVRGEGQKAKLYCAPIKGHSYVFWYQQVLKNEFKFLISFQNENVFDETGMPKERFSAKCLPNSPCSLEIQATKLEDSAVYFCASSQSGDTTYEQYFGPGTRLTVT.

DNA for the CDR3: TGCGCCAGCAGCTTGTATGGCAGTTTCACAGATACGCAGTATTTT. As protein: CASSLYGSFTDTQYF. V gene TRBV5-1 combines with J gene TRBJ2-3; D is unresolved. V lost 1 base and J 2 bases, leaving 11 bases between the germline ends. Germline CDR1 and CDR2: SGHRS and YFSETQ. This CDR3 has 15 amino acids.

The chain recombines TRBV11-2 with TRBJ2-7, with 9 bases matching TRBD2. The CDR3 covers 16 residues. Trimming cost V 4 bases and J 5 bases; bases outside gene matches: 12. The germline V gene encodes CDR1 SGHAT and CDR2 FQNNGV. The CDR3 DNA reads TGTGCCAGCAGCTCGAATAGCGGGGGACCTCGGGACGAGCAGTACTTC. Translating gives CASSSNSGGPRDEQYF. The variable domain in full, completed from reference TRBV11-2 and TRBJ2-7, reads EAGVAQSPRYKIIEKRQSVAFWCNPISGHATLYWYQQILGQGPKLLIQFQNNGVVDDSQLPKDRFSAERLKGVDSTLKIQPAKLEDSAVYLCASSSNSGGPRDEQYFGPGTRLTVT.

This chain links TRBV15 with TRBJ2-2; D gene unclear. Per the germline V gene, CDR1 is LNHNV and CDR2 is YYDKDF (reference sequence). The CDR3 covers 14 residues. V lost 5 bases and J 0 bases, leaving 7 bases between the germline ends. In DNA, the CDR3 is TGTGCCACCAGCGAGACGGCGAACACCGGGGAGCTGTTTTTT. Amino acid sequence: CATSETANTGELFF.

This clone was found once. The chain is built from TRBV2 and TRBJ2-1; 7 bases are a match to TRBD2. Germline V gene lookup returns CDR1 SNHLY and CDR2 FYNNEI. V lost 1 base to trimming and J lost 4 bases; unmatched junction nucleotides: 4. The CDR3 runs to 15 residues. The DNA for the CDR3 is TGTGCCAGCAGTGAAGGGCGGGAGCCGTACAATGAGCAGTTCTTC. Its protein product is CASSEGREPYNEQFF.

CDR3 residues: CASSLSHRYEQYF. CDR3 bases: TGTGCCAGCAGTTTATCGCACCGCTACGAGCAGTACTTC. V and J are TRBV27 and TRBJ2-7, with D uncertain. The CDR3 is 13 residues long. V was shortened by 0 bases and J by 3 bases, with 6 bases between the two germline ends. Looked up from germline, CDR1 is MNHEY and CDR2 is SMNVEV (reference sequence).

The chain combines TRBV5-6 with TRBJ2-1; no clear D gene. CDR1 SGHDT and CDR2 YYEEEE come from the germline V gene. This CDR3 comprises 12 residues. V lost 0 bases and J 7 bases, leaving 5 bases between the germline ends. CDR3 loop: CASSLGMNEQFF. Here the CDR3 DNA reads TGTGCCAGCAGCTTGGGGATGAATGAGCAGTTCTTC.

This chain links TRBV9 with TRBJ2-1, with D possibly TRBD2 on 5 matching bases. V lost 4 bases to trimming and J lost 9 bases, with 26 bases between them. Per germline, CDR1 SGDLS and CDR2 YYNGEE. This CDR3 comprises 17 residues. CDR3 loop: CASSPRLDSVDYGEQFF. In DNA, the CDR3 is TGTGCCAGCAGCCCCAGACTGGACTCGGTTGACTATGGTGAGCAGTTCTTC.

V is TRBV2 and J is TRBJ2-5; no reliable D call. The V gene's germline CDR1 is SNHLY and CDR2 FYNNEI. The ends were cut back, 7 bases at V and 1 base at J, with 4 bases in the middle. The CDR3 extends over 11 amino acids. CDR3 region: CASMVQETQYF. DNA of the CDR3: TGTGCCAGCATGGTCCAAGAGACCCAGTACTTC.

The V and J genes are TRBV19 and TRBJ2-5; 9 bases map to TRBD2. The V segment lost 6 bases and the J segment 2 bases; nucleotides outside the gene matches: 10. CDR3 length: 16 residues. Germline V gene data show CDR1 as LNHDA and CDR2 as SQIVND (reference sequence). CDR3 DNA: TGTGCCAGTAGCCCCGATGCGGGAGGGATTCAAGAGACCCAGTACTTC. This encodes CASSPDAGGIQETQYF.

The chain uses TRBV19 and TRBJ2-7; TRBD1 matches at 9 bases. V gave up 6 bases and J gave up 2 bases; unmatched junction bases: 5. Germline assignment: CDR1 LNHDA and CDR2 SQIVND (reference sequence). CDR3 length equals 14 residues. CDR3 protein: CASSAGQGTYEQYF. CDR3 sequence (DNA): TGTGCCAGTAGCGCGGGACAGGGTACCTACGAGCAGTACTTC.

The rearrangement links TRBV30 to TRBJ2-1; TRBD2 is a possible D gene (5 bases). The CDR3 is 12 amino acids. The V end was cut by 5 bases, the J end by 7 bases, with 12 bases between. CDR1 and CDR2 from the germline V gene are GTSNPN and SVGIG (reference sequence). This CDR3 is CAWDMGANEQFF. The CDR3, as DNA: TGTGCCTGGGATATGGGAGCGAATGAGCAGTTCTTC.

The gene calls are TRBV6-1 and TRBJ2-5; perhaps TRBD1 as D (6 bases). Germline assignment: CDR1 MNHNS and CDR2 SASEGT. The CDR3 contains 14 residues. The V end lost 6 bases, the J end lost 5 bases, and 16 bases lay between the germline ends. CDR3 loop: CASSRGAETETQYF. In DNA, the CDR3 is TGTGCCAGCAGCAGGGGTGCGGAAACGGAGACCCAGTACTTC.

This chain connects TRBV10-3 to TRBJ1-1; 7 bases line up with TRBD1. Trimming at V came to 2 bases and at J to 11 bases, leaving 8 bases not matched to a gene. CDR3 length: 13 residues. Germline V lookup: CDR1 ENHRY, CDR2 SYGVKD. CDR3 sequence reads: CAISERRQGEAFF. DNA for the CDR3: TGTGCCATCAGTGAGAGGAGACAGGGCGAGGCTTTCTTT.

The chain joins TRBV11-1 to TRBJ2-6, with unresolved D. Germline-derived CDR1 and CDR2 are SGHAT and FQDESV (reference sequence). Trimming cost V 4 bases and J 2 bases, with 9 bases left between them. The CDR3 sequence is 15 residues long. The DNA for the CDR3 is TGTGCCAGCAGCTCCGATACGGCTGGGGCCAACGTCCTGACTTTC. Its protein is CASSSDTAGANVLTF.

The V call is TRBV11-2, the J call TRBJ2-5; 8 bases are shared with TRBD2. The CDR3 has 15 residues. Trimming removed 5 bases from V and 4 bases from J; junction bases left unmatched: 9. CDR1 is SGHAT, CDR2 FQNNGV, per germline. In DNA, the CDR3 is TGTGCCAGCAGCCCCTCCGGCAGCGGGGGAGAGACCCAGTACTTC. Translation gives CASSPSGSGGETQYF.

This chain uses TRBV5-1 with TRBJ2-2; a weak D match, TRBD1 (5 bases). Germline CDR1 is SGHRS and CDR2 is YFSETQ. The V and J ends lost 2 bases and 6 bases respectively, with 11 bases between them. CDR3 length equals 14 residues. CDR3 bases: TGCGCCAGCAGCTTCAGCACAGGCGCCGGGGAGCTGTTTTTT. Translated: CASSFSTGAGELFF.

The chain has TRBV19 and TRBJ1-5; TRBD1 matches 9 bases. From germline, CDR1 is LNHDA and CDR2 SQIVND (reference sequence). V dropped 1 base and J dropped 7; count of bases not matched to a gene: 5. The CDR3 is made up of 15 amino acids. Here the CDR3 DNA reads TGTGCCAGTAGTATAGGGACAGGGGAAGGACAGCCCCAGCATTTT. This translates into CASSIGTGEGQPQHF. Full variable domain (missing parts from reference TRBV19 and TRBJ1-5): DGGITQSPKYLFRKEGQNVTLSCEQNLNHDAMYWYRQDPGQGLRLIYYSQIVNDFQKGDIAEGYSVSREKKESFPLTVTSAQKNPTAFYLCASSIGTGEGQPQHFGDGTRLSIL.

This clone was observed a single time. The rearrangement links TRBV30 to TRBJ1-3, with D maybe TRBD1 (5 bases). V dropped 5 bases and J dropped 0 bases, with 5 bases sitting between them. Looked up from germline, CDR1 is GTSNPN and CDR2 is SVGIG (reference sequence). The CDR3 totals 12 residues. This CDR3 is CAWQGSGNTIYF. CDR3 in DNA: TGTGCCTGGCAGGGCTCTGGAAACACCATATATTTT.

The rearrangement uses TRBV7-2 and TRBJ1-1, with 8 bases matching TRBD1. Germline V gene data show CDR1 as SGHTA and CDR2 as FQGNSA. V lost 4 bases, J lost 2 bases, and 6 bases stayed unmatched. The CDR3 has 15 residues. This chain's CDR3 is CASSSGTGDNTEAFF. The CDR3 DNA reads TGTGCCAGCAGCTCCGGGACAGGAGATAACACTGAAGCTTTCTTT.